This entry features one T cell receptor beta chain sequence. Antigen: not known. The data derive from a study of siplizumab effects on memory and regulatory T cells. Overall study results and limits: Apparently key alloresponse contributors, naive T cells also seemed more diverse than memory cells. The study did not confirm that proliferating Tregs from siplizumab cultures were suppressive. Solely a minor proportion of alloreactive clones could be assigned to unstimulated subsets. Sequences that were alloreactive and traceable to unstimulated CD4+ memory cells were significantly reduced by siplizumab.

Germline assignment: CDR1 KGHSH and CDR2 LQKENI. The ends were cut back, 3 bases at V and 8 bases at J, with 10 bases in the middle. The CDR3 contains 12 residues. The protocol was immunoSEQ multiplex PCR, while the TCRdb copy is restricted to in-frame clones and leaves out a portion. The data contain 95,000 to 100,000 clones, around 90% of them seen just once; the ten biggest clones take up around 12%. This sequence joins TRBV18 and TRBJ1-1, with unresolved D. The sequencing input was non-Treg CD4+ T cells sorted from blood. The sequence derives from a human donor in good health. The CDR3: CASSPTNMEAFF. In DNA, the CDR3 is TGTGCCAGCTCACCTACCAACATGGAAGCTTTCTTT.